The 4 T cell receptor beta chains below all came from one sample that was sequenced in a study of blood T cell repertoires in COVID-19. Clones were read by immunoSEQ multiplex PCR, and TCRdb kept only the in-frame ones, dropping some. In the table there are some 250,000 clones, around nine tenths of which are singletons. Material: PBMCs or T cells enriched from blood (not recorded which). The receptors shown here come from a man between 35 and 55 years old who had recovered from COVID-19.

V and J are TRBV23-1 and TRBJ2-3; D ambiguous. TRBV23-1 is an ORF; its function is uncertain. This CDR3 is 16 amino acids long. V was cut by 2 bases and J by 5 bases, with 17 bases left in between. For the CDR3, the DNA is TGCGCCAGCAGTCAAAGGCGACCCAGAGGTGGAGATACGCAGTATTTT. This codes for CASSQRRPRGGDTQYF.

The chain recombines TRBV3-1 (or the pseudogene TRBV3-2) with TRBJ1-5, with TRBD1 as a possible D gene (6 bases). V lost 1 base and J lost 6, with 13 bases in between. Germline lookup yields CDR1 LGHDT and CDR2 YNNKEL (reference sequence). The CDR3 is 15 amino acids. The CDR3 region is CASSQGQGSGQPQHF. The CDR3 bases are TGTGCCAGCAGCCAAGGGCAGGGGTCGGGTCAGCCCCAGCATTTT.

CDR3 DNA: TGTGCCAGTAGTATAGTGGCCCGGGAGAGCGGAAATGAGCAGTTCTTC. Protein product: CASSIVARESGNEQFF. The J gene is TRBJ2-1, the V gene TRBV19; D might be TRBD2 (6 bases). With 1 base removed from V and 7 bases from J, the gap between germline ends came to 17 bases. The germline V gene encodes CDR1 LNHDA and CDR2 SQIVND (reference sequence). The CDR3 has 16 residues.

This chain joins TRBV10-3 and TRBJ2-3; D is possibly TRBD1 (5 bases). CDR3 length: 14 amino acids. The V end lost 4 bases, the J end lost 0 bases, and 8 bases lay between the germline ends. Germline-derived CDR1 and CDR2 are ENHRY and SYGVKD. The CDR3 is CAISVGASTDTQYF. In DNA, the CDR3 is TGTGCCATCAGTGTTGGGGCCAGCACAGATACGCAGTATTTT.